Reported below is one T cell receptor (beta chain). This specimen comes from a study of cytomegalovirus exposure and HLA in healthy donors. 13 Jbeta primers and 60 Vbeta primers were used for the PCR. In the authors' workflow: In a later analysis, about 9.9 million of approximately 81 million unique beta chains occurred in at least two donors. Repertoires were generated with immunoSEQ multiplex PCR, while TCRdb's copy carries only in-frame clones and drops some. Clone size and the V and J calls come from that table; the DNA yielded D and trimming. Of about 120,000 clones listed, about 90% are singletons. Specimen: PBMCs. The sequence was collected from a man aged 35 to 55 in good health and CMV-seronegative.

The CDR3 nucleotides are TGTGCCAGCAGCTTGGGGGCCCCCTCCTACAATGAGCAGTTCTTC. Amino acid sequence: CASSLGAPSYNEQFF. The rearrangement links TRBV7-6 to TRBJ2-1, with a possible D match to TRBD1 (6 bases). Trimming left V 3 bases short and J 0 bases short, with 9 bases between. Germline CDR1 SGHVS, CDR2 FNYEAQ. The CDR3 consists of 15 residues.